These 9 T cell receptor beta chains share one sample of origin, sequenced in a study of regulatory T cells in long-lasting Graves disease. CDR3-region Arm-PCR and iRepertoire HTBI primers produced the TCR beta libraries. TCRdb re-derived calls from the multiplex PCR reads in MiXCR, one entry per CDR3 protein. The data show over 400,000 distinct CDR3 sequences, 12% to 15% seen once. The sample's time point: newly diagnosed GD, antithyroid drugs for less than 3 months. After RNA was extracted from PBMCs, the TCR library was made from it. The data also belong to a second study, concerning T cells in Graves' hyperthyroidism and ophthalmopathy.

The specimen was peripheral blood mononuclear cells (PBMCs), collected at new diagnosis, from a patient treated with antithyroid drugs. The receptors were sampled from a woman between 45 and 65 years old with Graves disease.

In its sample, this clonotype was seen many times. This chain links TRBV7-2 with TRBJ2-7; TRBD1 matches at 7 bases. V was clipped by 0 bases and J by 3 bases; unmatched bases: 2. Germline CDR1 reads SGHTA; CDR2 reads FQGNSA. This CDR3 region has 14 residues. The CDR3 DNA reads as TGTGCCAGCAGCTTAGCGGGACAGAACTACGAGCAGTACTTC. Protein product: CASSLAGQNYEQYF.

This clonotype was recorded many times. The rearrangement joins TRBV9 to TRBJ1-1; the match to TRBD1 covers 8 bases. The junction had 5 bases not matched to a gene; V was cut back by 3 bases and J by 1 base. CDR3 length equals 15 residues. Germline V gene sequence: CDR1 SGDLS, CDR2 YYNGEE. The CDR3 loop is CASSGRQGSNTEAFF. As DNA, the CDR3 is TGTGCCAGCAGCGGACGACAGGGGTCGAACACTGAAGCTTTCTTT. Complete variable domain (other parts from reference TRBV9 and TRBJ1-1): DSGVTQTPKHLITATGQRVTLRCSPRSGDLSVYWYQQSLDQGLQFLIQYYNGEERAKGNILERFSAQQFPDLHSELNLSSLELGDSALYFCASSGRQGSNTEAFFGQGTRLTVV.

The J gene is TRBJ2-7, the V gene TRBV20-1; TRBD2 might be the D (5 bases). Germline CDR1 reads DFQATT; CDR2 reads SNEGSKA (reference sequence). The CDR3 runs 12 residues. Here the CDR3 reads CRGRGSLDEQYF. The DNA of the CDR3 is TGCAGGGGGAGAGGGTCCCTGGACGAGCAGTACTTC.

In its sample, this clonotype was seen many times. The genes are TRBV20-1 and TRBJ2-7, with 7 bases lining up with TRBD1. The V and J ends lost 0 bases and 3 bases, in that order; junction bases with no gene match: 5. The CDR3 totals 14 residues. From germline, CDR1 is DFQATT and CDR2 SNEGSKA (reference sequence). The CDR3 sequence: CSARDNRGYYEQYF. CDR3 DNA: TGCAGTGCTAGAGATAACAGGGGCTACTACGAGCAGTACTTC.

This clonotype has ten or more counts. This rearrangement joins TRBV7-3 to TRBJ2-3; D is tentatively TRBD1 or TRBD2 (6 bases each). Germline values: CDR1 SGHTA, CDR2 FQGTGA. The CDR3 length is 16 residues. Trimming left V 5 bases short and J 4 bases short, with 19 bases between. CDR3 in amino acids: CASSPSSGAVSDTQYF. The CDR3 nucleotides are TGTGCCAGCAGCCCGAGCTCGGGGGCCGTATCAGATACGCAGTATTTT.

This clonotype was found many times. The chain carries TRBV12-5 and TRBJ2-3; 9 bases map to TRBD1. This CDR3 has 16 amino acids. Trimming cost V 1 base and J 2 bases; bases outside gene matches: 4. The germline V gene has CDR1 LGHNT and CDR2 FRNRAP. The CDR3 here is CASGLEGQGLTDTQYF. CDR3 nucleotide sequence: TGTGCTAGTGGTTTGGAAGGACAGGGGCTCACAGATACGCAGTATTTT.

This clonotype was recorded many times. The chain combines TRBV7-9 with TRBJ2-1; either TRBD1 or TRBD2 may supply D (6 bases each). The CDR3 consists of 16 residues. The germline V gene encodes CDR1 SEHNR and CDR2 FQNEAQ (reference sequence). Between the trimmed V and J ends, which lost 5 bases and 0 bases, there was a span of 14 bases. In DNA form, the CDR3 reads TGTGCCAGCAGCGAGATGAGGGGGGCCTCCTACAATGAGCAGTTCTTC. Its protein is CASSEMRGASYNEQFF.

The V and J genes are TRBV30 and TRBJ2-7; a weak D match, TRBD2 (6 bases). This CDR3 contains 15 residues. The V end lost 1 base, the J end lost 3 bases, and 16 bases lay between the germline ends. Germline V gene data show CDR1 as GTSNPN and CDR2 as SVGIG (reference sequence). CDR3 DNA: TGTGCCTGGAGTGGGGGGAGGACGGAGTACTACGAGCAGTACTTC. Protein product: CAWSGGRTEYYEQYF.

This clonotype was detected a few times. This chain joins TRBV19 and TRBJ2-7; 8 bases align to TRBD1. From germline, CDR1 is LNHDA and CDR2 SQIVND (reference sequence). The length of the CDR3 is 15 residues. Germline trimming cut 1 base from V and 0 bases from J; bases unmatched to any gene: 2. The CDR3 DNA reads as TGTGCCAGTAGTATAGCCGGGACAGGCTCCTACGAGCAGTACTTC. Translating it yields CASSIAGTGSYEQYF.